The rows below give T cell receptor beta chains drawn from one sample of a study of cytomegalovirus exposure and HLA in healthy donors. Assay: immunoSEQ multiplex PCR; the TCRdb copy retains only in-frame clones and omits some. The repertoire holds over 150,000 clones, around 68% seen once, with roughly 1.4% in the top ten. The sequenced material came from PBMCs. The origin of the receptors is a man over 45 in good health and CMV-seronegative. Both conserved end residues are part of each CDR3. A D gene is named only where the DNA matches it firmly. Only part of the rows carry a size: once, few, many, or a class if the clone is expanded.

j_call,clone_size,d_call,v_call,cdr3_nt,cdr3_aa
TRBJ1-2,-,-,TRBV6-5,TGTGCCAGCCTACGGGGGGTTGGCTATGGCTACACCTTC,CASLRGVGYGYTF
TRBJ1-2,few,-,TRBV19,TGTGCCAGTAGTCCCAGATTAACAACTAACTATGGCTACACCTTC,CASSPRLTTNYGYTF
TRBJ1-2,-,TRBD1,TRBV28,TGTGCCAGCAGATACAGGGGAATCTATGGCTACACCTTC,CASRYRGIYGYTF
TRBJ2-7,few,TRBD1,TRBV18,TGTGCCAGCTCACCGGGACAGTCCTACGAGCAGTACTTC,CASSPGQSYEQYF
TRBJ2-5,few,TRBD1,TRBV23-1,TGCGCCACCGGAACCCGACAGGGGGTAAAAGAGACCCAGTACTTC,CATGTRQGVKETQYF
TRBJ1-1,-,TRBD1,TRBV5-1,TGCGCCAGCAGCTTAAGACAGGGGGGAGACACTGAAGCTTTCTTT,CASSLRQGGDTEAFF
TRBJ1-6,-,TRBD1,TRBV28,TGTGCCAGCAGGGCCCGGACAGGGGGAGTGAATAATTCACCCCTCCACTTT,CASRARTGGVNNSPLHF
TRBJ1-5,-,TRBD1,TRBV5-1,TGCGCCAGCAGCTTGGGGGACAGAAGCAATCAGCCCCAGCATTTT,CASSLGDRSNQPQHF
TRBJ1-1,few,-,TRBV9,TGTGCCAGCAGCCCGATGAGGACTCCGGACGCTTTCTTT,CASSPMRTPDAFF
TRBJ2-7,-,-,TRBV5-1,TGCGCCAGCAGCTTGGTGGAGGGGTACGAGCAGTACTTC,CASSLVEGYEQYF
TRBJ1-3,-,-,TRBV6-5,TGTGCCAGCAGTTACGGGGGACTCTCTGGAAACACCATATATTTT,CASSYGGLSGNTIYF
TRBJ2-2,-,-,TRBV7-2,TGTGCCAGCAGCTTAATTCCGGCAGGGGTCACCGGGGAGCTGTTTTTT,CASSLIPAGVTGELFF
TRBJ2-2,few,-,TRBV6-6,TGTGCCAGCAGTTACGAGAGGGCGGGCACCGGGGAGCTGTTTTTT,CASSYERAGTGELFF
TRBJ1-2,-,TRBD1,TRBV18,TGTGCCAGCTCACCAGACAGGGTTGGCTACACCTTC,CASSPDRVGYTF
TRBJ2-5,-,TRBD1,TRBV18,TGTGCCAGCTCACCACTCACAGGGGAAGAGACCCAGTACTTC,CASSPLTGEETQYF
TRBJ1-4,-,-,TRBV5-8,TGTGCCAGCAGCTTGGGCTCAGGGTATAATGAAAAACTGTTTTTT,CASSLGSGYNEKLFF
TRBJ2-2,-,TRBD2,TRBV7-9,TGTGCCAGCAGCAGACTAGCGGGCGCGAACACCGGGGAGCTGTTTTTT,CASSRLAGANTGELFF
TRBJ2-4,-,TRBD1,TRBV7-8,TGTGCCAGCAGCTTGACAGGGTCGGACCTAGCCAAAAACATTCAGTACTTC,CASSLTGSDLAKNIQYF
TRBJ2-7,-,TRBD1,TRBV7-8,TGTGCCAGCAGCCCAAGGGGCGGGGACAGGGCGGACGAGCAGTACTTC,CASSPRGGDRADEQYF
TRBJ2-1,-,-,TRBV10-3,TGTGCCATCTCGCGGGTGAGCTCCTACAATGAGCAGTTCTTC,CAISRVSSYNEQFF
TRBJ2-5,few,-,TRBV2,TGTGCCAGCAGTGGGGACACGGAGACCCAGTACTTC,CASSGDTETQYF
TRBJ1-1,-,TRBD1,TRBV19,TGTGCCAGTAGGCTGACAGGGATTAACACTGAAGCTTTCTTT,CASRLTGINTEAFF
TRBJ1-4,few,-,TRBV7-2,TGTGCCAGCAGCTTACCCCGAGACTCAGGGATTAATGAAAAACTGTTTTTT,CASSLPRDSGINEKLFF
TRBJ1-6,-,-,TRBV28,TGTGCCAGCAGTTTCCCGGGCTCCTATAATTCACCCCTCCACTTT,CASSFPGSYNSPLHF
TRBJ2-5,-,-,TRBV7-9,TGTGCCAGCAGCTTGAAAACCTTTGGCGGCCAAGAGACCCAGTACTTC,CASSLKTFGGQETQYF
TRBJ2-2,-,-,TRBV6-5,TGTGCCAGCGGGATGGTATCCCAGGGGAACGGGGAGCTGTTTTTT,CASGMVSQGNGELFF
TRBJ1-5,-,TRBD1,TRBV11-2,TGTGCCAGCAGCTCCCGGGGACAGGATCAGCCCCAGCATTTT,CASSSRGQDQPQHF
TRBJ1-1,-,-,TRBV4-2,TGTGCCAGCAGCCAAGGCGGGGTGACGAACACTGAAGCTTTCTTT,CASSQGGVTNTEAFF
TRBJ1-1,-,-,TRBV15,TGTGCCACCAGCAGAGAGGCAGTCATGAACACTGAAGCTTTCTTT,CATSREAVMNTEAFF
TRBJ2-5,-,TRBD1,TRBV6-6,TGTGCCAGCAGTGGGGACAGTCTGGAGACCCAGTACTTC,CASSGDSLETQYF
TRBJ1-1,once,TRBD1,TRBV12-5,TGTGCTAGTGGTTTGGTACTTAGGTGGACAGGGGACACGACACGGGTGACTGAAGCTTTCTTT,CASGLVLRWTGDTTRVTEAFF
TRBJ2-7,-,-,TRBV15,TGTGCCACCAGCAGAGATGTAGGGGAATTGTCCTACGAGCAGTACTTC,CATSRDVGELSYEQYF
TRBJ1-4,-,TRBD1,TRBV6-6,TGTGCCAGCAGCCTACAGGGGACAACTAATGAAAAACTGTTTTTT,CASSLQGTTNEKLFF
TRBJ2-2,-,-,TRBV2,TGTGCCAGCAAGGGGAAGGGGGGGACCGGGGAGCTGTTTTTT,CASKGKGGTGELFF
TRBJ1-6,-,-,TRBV2,TGTGCCAGCAGCGCAGACATAAATTCACCCCTCCACTTT,CASSADINSPLHF
TRBJ2-5,few,-,TRBV6-1,TGTGCCAGCAGACGGGTCAAGGAAGAGACCCAGTACTTC,CASRRVKEETQYF
TRBJ2-7,-,-,TRBV4-1,TGCGCCAGCAGACCAAGCCACTCCTACGAGCAGTACTTC,CASRPSHSYEQYF
TRBJ2-7,-,-,TRBV4-1,TGCGCCAGCAGCCAAGAACCAGGCGCCTACGAGCAGTACTTC,CASSQEPGAYEQYF
TRBJ1-1,-,-,TRBV7-9,TGTGCCAGTCGCAGGGGGAACACTGAAGCTTTCTTT,CASRRGNTEAFF
TRBJ1-5,few,-,TRBV6-1,TGTGCCAGCAGTCCGAGTCGCAATCAGCCCCAGCATTTT,CASSPSRNQPQHF
TRBJ1-1,-,-,TRBV2,TGTGCCAGCAGTGGGGGGGGGATTATGAACACTGAAGCTTTCTTT,CASSGGGIMNTEAFF
TRBJ2-2,-,TRBD1,TRBV7-8,TGTGCCAGCAGCTTTGCAGGACAGGGAAGGGGCACCGGGGAGCTGTTTTTT,CASSFAGQGRGTGELFF
TRBJ1-1,-,-,TRBV5-1,TGCGCCAGCAGCTTGGCGGGTGACACTGAAGCTTTCTTT,CASSLAGDTEAFF
TRBJ2-5,few,-,TRBV11-2,TGTGCCAGCAGCCCACCCGGGACATTCTGGGGGGAGACCCAGTACTTC,CASSPPGTFWGETQYF
TRBJ1-5,-,-,TRBV6-1,TGTGCCAGCAGTGAGGCCTATAGCAATCAGTCGCCCCAGCATTTT,CASSEAYSNQSPQHF
TRBJ2-4,-,-,TRBV7-8,TGTGCCAGCAGCTCCGGAATTACAGGAAACATTCAGTACTTC,CASSSGITGNIQYF
TRBJ2-7,-,TRBD1,TRBV6-5,TGTGCCAGCAGTTCGACAGGGGGCGCAGGCTACGAGCAGTACTTC,CASSSTGGAGYEQYF
TRBJ1-1,-,-,TRBV29-1,TGCAGCGTTGAGTCCCCCGATGGAGGCACTGAAGCTTTCTTT,CSVESPDGGTEAFF
TRBJ1-1,-,TRBD1,TRBV7-3,TGTGCCAGCAGCTTAAGAGGGGGGGGCCAGGGGGCTATGACTGAAGCTTTCTTT,CASSLRGGGQGAMTEAFF
TRBJ1-6,-,-,TRBV6-1,TGTGCCAGCAGTGAAGCCTGGGGGCATACTTCACCCCTCCACTTT,CASSEAWGHTSPLHF
TRBJ2-7,-,TRBD1,TRBV4-1,TGCGCCAGCAGCCCACCAGACAGGGTCTCCTACGAGCAGTACTTC,CASSPPDRVSYEQYF
TRBJ2-3,-,TRBD2,TRBV12-5,TGTGCTAGTGCCCTGTTAGCGGGGGGAACAGATACGCAGTATTTT,CASALLAGGTDTQYF
TRBJ2-7,-,-,TRBV5-1,TGCGCCAGCAGCTTGGCGCAGGGGACCTACGAGCAGTACTTC,CASSLAQGTYEQYF